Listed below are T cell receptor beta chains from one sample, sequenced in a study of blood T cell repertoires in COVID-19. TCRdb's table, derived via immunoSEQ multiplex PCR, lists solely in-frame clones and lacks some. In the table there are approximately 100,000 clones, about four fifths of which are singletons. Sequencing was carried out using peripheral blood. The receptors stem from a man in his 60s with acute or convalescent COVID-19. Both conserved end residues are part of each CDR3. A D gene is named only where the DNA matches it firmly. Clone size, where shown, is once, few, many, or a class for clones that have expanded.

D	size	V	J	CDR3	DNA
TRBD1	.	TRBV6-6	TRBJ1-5	CASSYRQGSQPQHF	TGTGCCAGCAGTTACAGACAGGGGAGTCAGCCCCAGCATTTT
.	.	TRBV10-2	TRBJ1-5	CASSYSRGAQHF	TGCGCCAGCAGCTACTCCAGGGGAGCCCAGCATTTT
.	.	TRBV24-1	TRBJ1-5	CATSETGSSNQPQHF	TGTGCCACCAGTGAGACAGGTTCTAGCAATCAGCCCCAGCATTTT
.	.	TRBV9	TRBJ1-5	CASSVDPGYSNQPQHF	TGTGCCAGCAGCGTAGATCCGGGGTATAGCAATCAGCCCCAGCATTTT
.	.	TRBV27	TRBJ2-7	CASSLGQRAYEQYF	TGTGCCAGCAGTTTAGGGCAGAGGGCCTACGAGCAGTACTTC
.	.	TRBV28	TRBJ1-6	CASSPLDSPLHF	TGTGCCAGCAGCCCACTTGATTCACCCCTCCACTTT
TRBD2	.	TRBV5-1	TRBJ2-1	CASSLNRGDEQFF	TGCGCCAGCAGCTTGAATCGGGGGGATGAGCAGTTCTTC
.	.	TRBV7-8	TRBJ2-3	CASRSRDTQYF	TGTGCCAGCAGGAGCCGGGATACGCAGTATTTT
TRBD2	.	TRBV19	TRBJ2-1	CASTLRTSGYNEQFF	TGTGCCAGTACACTGAGGACTAGCGGTTACAATGAGCAGTTCTTC
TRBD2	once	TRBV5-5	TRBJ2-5	CASSLEVAGVETQYF	TGTGCCAGCAGCTTGGAGGTAGCGGGAGTTGAGACCCAGTACTTC
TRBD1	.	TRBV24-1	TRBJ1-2	CATSDPGTGPPAATF	TGTGCCACCAGTGACCCCGGGACAGGGCCGCCCGCAGCCACCTTC
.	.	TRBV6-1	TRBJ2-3	CASSERGLSTDTQYF	TGTGCCAGCAGTGAACGTGGACTTAGCACAGATACGCAGTATTTT
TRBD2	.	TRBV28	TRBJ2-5	CASSVGLAGVETQYF	TGTGCCAGCAGTGTAGGACTAGCGGGAGTCGAGACCCAGTACTTC